The rows below give T cell receptor beta chains drawn from one sample of a study of T cells expressing NK-cell markers. TCRdb reprocessed the 5' RACE reads and reports one entry per CDR3 protein, with no DNA. This listing includes 350,000 to 500,000 distinct CDR3 sequences. Material: blood T cells: a sorted CD56 or NKG2C T cell subset, CD4+ or CD8+ T cells, or bulk PBMC T cells (not recorded which). These receptors were obtained from a woman between 18 and 75 years old in good health. Each CDR3 is given with its conserved first and last residue.

V gene	J gene	CDR3 protein
TRBV29-1	TRBJ1-1	CSLLRGVGTEAFF
TRBV10-3	TRBJ2-1	CAISEPGLAPLHEQFF
TRBV24-1	TRBJ2-3	CATRPGFGTDTQYF
TRBV7-2	TRBJ2-3	CASSLRERDTQYF
TRBV20-1	TRBJ2-7	CSARDQTSQGRAYEQYF
TRBV6-2/TRBV6-3	TRBJ2-7	CASSFLRTAALVQYF
TRBV29-1	TRBJ1-1	CSARQGVEEAFF
TRBV12-3/TRBV12-4	TRBJ2-2	CASSFLGPETGELFF
TRBV4-2	TRBJ1-4	CASSQAGVGEKLFF
TRBV20-1	TRBJ1-5	CSARDALGTGKPQHF
TRBV7-2	TRBJ1-1	CASSLIPAGRVATEAFF
TRBV5-1	TRBJ1-5	CASSLWGGGHPQHF
TRBV5-5	TRBJ1-5	CASSLGGGFTPQHF
TRBV30	TRBJ1-4	CAWSAAGRGGEKLFF
TRBV29-1	TRBJ1-1	CSVGGSRGRSKNTEAFF
TRBV20-1	TRBJ2-5	CSARDSSGGAGETQYF
TRBV6-5	TRBJ1-1	CASSLDGEAFF
TRBV20-1	TRBJ2-4	CSAPGGAAKNIQYF
TRBV5-1	TRBJ1-1	CASSYGTGSTEAFF
TRBV12-3/TRBV12-4	TRBJ2-1	CASSLHAGGGNEQFF
TRBV20-1	TRBJ2-7	CSARDLAGGPHYEQYF
TRBV5-1	TRBJ2-5	CASSSSGRGYQETQYF
TRBV3-1	TRBJ1-2	CASSQLRGPRYGYTF
TRBV4-1	TRBJ1-4	CASSQGPGASGKKLFF
TRBV7-8	TRBJ1-1	CASSQFNRETEAFF
TRBV6-5	TRBJ1-1	CASSYGRGLAFF
TRBV19	TRBJ1-2	CASSPGYNYGYTF
TRBV20-1	TRBJ1-5	CSARDLYNQPQHF
TRBV20-1	TRBJ2-3	CSARGLDPSTDTQYF
TRBV9	TRBJ2-2	CASRGDPAGTGELFF
TRBV5-6	TRBJ2-7	CASSLLGQGRYEQYF
TRBV20-1	TRBJ2-7	CSWSGAYEQYF
TRBV20-1	TRBJ2-7	CSASRVEYEQYF
TRBV5-1	TRBJ2-3	CASSPVLSDTQYF
TRBV18	TRBJ2-2	CASSPGTGFTGELFF
TRBV9	TRBJ1-3	CASSGSVLIGSGNTIYF
TRBV7-3	TRBJ1-3	CASSPSGDSRGDTIYF